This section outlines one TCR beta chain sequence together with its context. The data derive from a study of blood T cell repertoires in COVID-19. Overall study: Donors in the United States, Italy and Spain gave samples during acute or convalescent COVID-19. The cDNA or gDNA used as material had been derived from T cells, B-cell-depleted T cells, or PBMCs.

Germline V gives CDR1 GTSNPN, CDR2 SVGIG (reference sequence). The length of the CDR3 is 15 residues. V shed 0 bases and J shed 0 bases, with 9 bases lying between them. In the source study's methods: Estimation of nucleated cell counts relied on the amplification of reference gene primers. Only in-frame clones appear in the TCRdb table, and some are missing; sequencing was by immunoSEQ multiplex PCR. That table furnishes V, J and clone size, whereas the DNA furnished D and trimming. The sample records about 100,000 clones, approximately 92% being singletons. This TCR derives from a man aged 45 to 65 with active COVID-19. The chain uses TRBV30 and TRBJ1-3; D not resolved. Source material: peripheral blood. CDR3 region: CAWSVGDYSGNTIYF. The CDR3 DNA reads TGTGCCTGGAGTGTCGGGGATTACTCTGGAAACACCATATATTTT.